This T cell receptor (beta chain) is drawn from a study of blood T cell repertoires in COVID-19. Turning to the study itself: T cells, B-cell-depleted T cells, or PBMCs supplied cDNA or gDNA.

V lost 4 bases and J 8 bases, leaving 21 bases between the germline ends. Germline V gene lookup returns CDR1 SGHDT and CDR2 YYEEEE. This CDR3 has 16 residues. Here immunoSEQ multiplex PCR was the method, and the copy in TCRdb shows in-frame clones only, minus some. The sample holds over 140,000 clones, roughly four fifths seen once. Sequenced input: peripheral blood. This clonotype was sampled from an older woman with acute or convalescent COVID-19. The V call is TRBV5-6, the J call TRBJ1-4; D might be TRBD1 (6 bases). CDR3 bases: TGTGCCAGCAGCCCGATACAGGGAGTTTATGAGGAAAAACTGTTTTTT. Protein: CASSPIQGVYEEKLFF.